The rows below give T cell receptor beta chains drawn from one sample of a study of CD8 T cells in Susac syndrome. TCRdb used MiXCR to reprocess the immunoSEQ multiplex PCR reads, holding one entry per CDR3 protein. The repertoire has 150,000 or so distinct CDR3 sequences, around 96% of them found once; the top ten carry 0.21%. The sample comprised CD8+ T cells from PBMCs. The receptors shown here come from a human donor with multiple sclerosis. CDR3s include the opening cysteine and the closing phenylalanine or tryptophan. A D gene is named only where the DNA matches it firmly. Rows give clone size only sometimes, using once, few, many, or a class for an expanded clone.

j_gene,abundance,d_gene,v_gene,CDR3aa,CDR3nt
TRBJ2-7,.,TRBD2,TRBV12-3/TRBV12-4,CASSPAGVYEQYF,TGTGCCAGCAGTCCCGCGGGAGTTTACGAGCAGTACTTC
TRBJ2-1,.,TRBD2,TRBV7-8,CASSSPLAGERNEQFF,TGTGCCAGCAGCTCGCCACTAGCGGGGGAAAGAAATGAGCAGTTCTTC
TRBJ2-7,once,.,TRBV3-1,CASSQAPNTPYEQYF,TGTGCCAGCAGCCAAGCACCTAACACCCCTTACGAGCAGTACTTC
TRBJ2-1,.,.,TRBV15,CATSSGEGAQFF,TGTGCCACCAGCAGCGGCGAAGGAGCGCAGTTCTTC
TRBJ2-6,.,.,TRBV29-1,CSVEGGAGANVLTF,TGCAGCGTTGAAGGGGGCGCTGGGGCCAACGTCCTGACTTTC
TRBJ2-4,.,.,TRBV11-2,CASSYVGAKNIQYF,TGTGCCAGCAGCTACGTGGGGGCCAAAAACATTCAGTACTTC
TRBJ1-5,.,.,TRBV20-1,CSAPLGPNNQPQHF,TGCAGTGCCCCCCTTGGGCCGAACAATCAGCCCCAGCATTTT
TRBJ2-7,.,.,TRBV27,CASRRHTYEQYF,TGTGCCAGCAGAAGACATACCTACGAGCAGTACTTC
TRBJ1-2,.,.,TRBV30,CAWSAGQGGGYTF,TGTGCCTGGAGTGCGGGGCAGGGCGGCGGCTACACCTTC
TRBJ1-4,.,.,TRBV5-1,CASSLDPDRGDNEKLFF,TGCGCCAGCAGCTTGGACCCGGACCGAGGAGATAATGAAAAACTGTTTTTT
TRBJ1-2,.,.,TRBV15,CATGTQDDYGYTF,TGTGCCACCGGTACTCAGGATGACTATGGCTACACCTTC
TRBJ1-1,.,TRBD1,TRBV7-8,CASSLVGRTGRYTEAFF,TGTGCCAGCAGCTTAGTAGGCCGGACAGGGCGGTACACTGAAGCTTTCTTT
TRBJ2-5,.,TRBD1,TRBV2,CASISGTAFQETQYF,TGTGCCAGCATCTCCGGGACAGCGTTCCAAGAGACCCAGTACTTC
TRBJ1-1,once,.,TRBV12-3/TRBV12-4,CASSLGGGGYTEAFF,TGTGCCAGCAGTTTAGGGGGGGGTGGATACACTGAAGCTTTCTTT
TRBJ2-2,once,.,TRBV1,CTSSQRKGLPNTGELFF,TGCACCAGCAGCCAAAGAAAGGGACTACCGAACACCGGGGAGCTGTTTTTT
TRBJ2-1,.,.,TRBV28,CASSPLAGPNYNEQFF,TGTGCCAGCAGTCCGCTGGCGGGGCCCAACTACAATGAGCAGTTCTTC
TRBJ1-1,.,.,TRBV18,CASSSIRTEAFF,TGTGCCAGCTCATCGATCCGCACTGAAGCTTTCTTT
TRBJ1-2,.,.,TRBV4-1,CASSPWAGDSINYGYTF,TGCGCCAGCAGCCCCTGGGCAGGGGACTCGATAAATTATGGCTACACCTTC
TRBJ1-1,.,TRBD1,TRBV15,CATSRAPLDRANTEAFF,TGTGCCACCAGCAGAGCCCCTCTGGACAGGGCCAACACTGAAGCTTTCTTT
TRBJ2-7,.,.,TRBV15,CATSSEQHYEQYF,TGTGCCACCAGCAGCGAACAGCACTACGAGCAGTACTTC
TRBJ2-3,.,.,TRBV18,CASSTAVAGPTDTQYF,TGTGCCAGCTCAACCGCCGTGGCAGGGCCCACAGATACGCAGTATTTT
TRBJ2-7,.,.,TRBV15,CATSRAQVKGEQYF,TGTGCCACCAGCAGAGCTCAGGTAAAGGGCGAGCAGTACTTC
TRBJ1-1,once,.,TRBV27,CASSPRGLNTEAFF,TGTGCCAGCAGTCCCAGGGGACTGAACACTGAAGCTTTCTTT
TRBJ2-7,.,TRBD1,TRBV28,CASSSTRQGPFYEQYF,TGTGCCAGCAGTTCGACCCGACAGGGTCCCTTTTACGAGCAGTACTTC
TRBJ1-1,once,.,TRBV29-1,CSVRPGGAFF,TGCAGCGTCCGGCCAGGAGGAGCTTTCTTT
TRBJ2-3,.,.,TRBV3-1,CASSPRSPTDTQYF,TGTGCCAGCAGCCCTCGTAGTCCCACAGATACGCAGTATTTT
TRBJ2-5,few,.,TRBV25-1,CASSGGETQYF,TGTGCCAGCAGCGGAGGGGAGACCCAGTACTTC
TRBJ2-3,.,.,TRBV12-3/TRBV12-4,CASSLNPPTDTQYF,TGTGCCAGCAGTTTAAATCCGCCCACAGATACGCAGTATTTT
TRBJ1-1,.,.,TRBV9,CASTPDNGGNTEAFF,TGTGCCAGCACCCCGGATAATGGGGGGAACACTGAAGCTTTCTTT
TRBJ1-1,.,.,TRBV24-1,CATSEGAAGTEAFF,TGTGCCACCAGTGAAGGGGCCGCGGGGACTGAAGCTTTCTTT
TRBJ1-2,once,.,TRBV29-1,CSVGHLEVPYGYTF,TGCAGCGTTGGGCACCTTGAGGTACCTTATGGCTACACCTTC
TRBJ2-3,.,TRBD1,TRBV25-1,CASSGRTGVSTDTQYF,TGTGCCAGCAGTGGCAGAACAGGGGTCAGCACAGATACGCAGTATTTT
TRBJ1-1,.,.,TRBV30,CAWGGKGLNTEAFF,TGTGCCTGGGGTGGGAAGGGCCTAAACACTGAAGCTTTCTTT
TRBJ1-2,.,.,TRBV24-1,CATSGRGDYGYTF,TGTGCCACCAGTGGAAGGGGCGACTATGGCTACACCTTC
TRBJ2-1,once,.,TRBV9,CASSAGASNEQFF,TGTGCCAGCAGCGCGGGCGCTTCCAATGAGCAGTTCTTC
TRBJ1-3,.,TRBD1,TRBV13,CASSSGGSGNTIYF,TGTGCCAGCAGTTCAGGGGGGTCCGGAAACACCATATATTTT
TRBJ2-7,.,.,TRBV12-5,CASRQQSSYEQYF,TGTGCTAGCCGACAGCAAAGCTCCTACGAGCAGTACTTC
TRBJ2-7,.,.,TRBV12-3/TRBV12-4,CASSLGSVYEQYF,TGTGCCAGCAGTTTAGGATCGGTGTACGAGCAGTACTTC
TRBJ2-5,.,.,TRBV3-1,CASSPEGALRGTQYF,TGTGCCAGCAGCCCGGAGGGGGCGCTCCGGGGGACCCAGTACTTC
TRBJ2-6,.,TRBD1,TRBV6-2/TRBV6-3,CATASGTGLTGANVLTF,TGTGCCACGGCGTCCGGGACAGGGCTTACTGGGGCCAACGTCCTGACTTTC
TRBJ1-5,.,.,TRBV2,CASSRVALSNQPQHF,TGTGCCAGCAGCAGGGTAGCCCTTAGCAATCAGCCCCAGCATTTT
TRBJ2-1,.,.,TRBV20-1,CSASWQSAHNEQFF,TGCAGTGCTAGTTGGCAGTCGGCCCACAATGAGCAGTTCTTC
TRBJ2-1,.,.,TRBV13,CASSPPGDRSYNEQFF,TGTGCCAGCAGCCCACCCGGTGACAGGTCCTACAATGAGCAGTTCTTC
TRBJ1-1,.,.,TRBV20-1,CSAGGQLNTEAFF,TGCAGTGCCGGCGGACAGTTGAACACTGAAGCTTTCTTT
TRBJ2-3,.,TRBD2,TRBV15,CATSGPAGGARSTDTQYF,TGTGCCACCAGTGGCCCAGCGGGGGGGGCGAGAAGCACAGATACGCAGTATTTT
TRBJ2-7,.,TRBD2,TRBV25-1,CASTQSGRAASSYEQYF,TGTGCCAGCACTCAATCAGGGAGGGCCGCCAGCTCCTACGAGCAGTACTTC
TRBJ2-7,.,.,TRBV20-1,CSAPPLQAPYEQYF,TGCAGTGCCCCCCCCTTGCAGGCCCCCTACGAGCAGTACTTC
TRBJ1-1,.,.,TRBV4-1,CASSQEREGVNTEAFF,TGCGCCAGCAGCCAAGAACGGGAGGGAGTTAACACTGAAGCTTTCTTT
TRBJ2-5,.,TRBD2,TRBV25-1,CASTGGSVRAETQYF,TGTGCCAGCACGGGGGGGAGCGTACGGGCCGAGACCCAGTACTTC
TRBJ2-7,.,.,TRBV2,CASNGADEQYF,TGTGCCAGCAACGGAGCGGACGAGCAGTACTTC
TRBJ2-7,.,.,TRBV7-9,CASSGEVPSYEQYF,TGTGCCAGCAGCGGGGAGGTCCCCTCCTACGAGCAGTACTTC
TRBJ2-7,.,TRBD1,TRBV3-1,CASSHRTGPYEQYF,TGTGCCAGCAGCCATAGGACAGGACCCTACGAGCAGTACTTC
TRBJ2-5,.,TRBD1,TRBV20-1,CSARTGTGDEKTQYF,TGCAGTGCTAGGACCGGGACAGGGGATGAAAAGACCCAGTACTTC
TRBJ2-7,.,.,TRBV7-8,CASSLVRLGDRSYEQYF,TGTGCCAGCAGCTTAGTTCGACTCGGGGACCGATCCTACGAGCAGTACTTC
TRBJ1-1,.,TRBD1,TRBV27,CASKYRDRGNTEAFF,TGTGCCAGCAAATACCGGGACAGGGGTAACACTGAAGCTTTCTTT
TRBJ2-7,.,TRBD2,TRBV7-9,CASRAGGPEQYF,TGTGCCAGCAGGGCGGGGGGGCCTGAGCAGTACTTC
TRBJ2-7,.,.,TRBV11-3,CASSSVSRRGEQYF,TGTGCCAGCAGCTCCGTGTCTAGGCGGGGCGAGCAGTACTTC
TRBJ1-5,.,.,TRBV29-1,CSVEPGGESNQPQHF,TGCAGCGTTGAACCTGGGGGGGAGAGCAATCAGCCCCAGCATTTT
TRBJ1-1,.,.,TRBV27,CASTTGYGTEAFF,TGTGCCAGTACTACAGGGTACGGCACTGAAGCTTTCTTT
TRBJ2-5,.,.,TRBV5-1,CASSLATGQETQYF,TGCGCCAGCAGCTTGGCGACCGGGCAAGAGACCCAGTACTTC